The rows below give T cell receptor beta chains drawn from one sample of a study of technical replicates of blood from several donors. The repertoire was sequenced with immunoSEQ multiplex PCR; TCRdb's copy has only in-frame clones and lacks some. The sample has under 75,000 clones; approximately 96% are singletons. Source material: T cells isolated from PBMCs. These receptors were obtained from a human donor in good health. CDR3s include the opening cysteine and the closing phenylalanine or tryptophan. The D gene is left open where the match is weak. Size is stated for part of the rows, as once, few or many counts, or as a class when the clone is expanded.

d_call	v_call	j_call	clone_size	cdr3_nt	cdr3_aa
NA	TRBV18	TRBJ1-5	few	TGTGCCAGCTCACCGGGGGCCGGCAATCAGCCCCAGCATTTT	CASSPGAGNQPQHF
NA	TRBV5-6	TRBJ2-6	NA	TGTGCCAGCAGCTTCGGGAGAGGGGCCAACGTCCTGACTTTC	CASSFGRGANVLTF
TRBD2	TRBV5-5	TRBJ2-3	NA	TGTGCCAGCAGCGCCTTAGGGCGGGAGGACCATACGCAGTATTTT	CASSALGREDHTQYF
TRBD1	TRBV6-5	TRBJ1-1	NA	TGTGCCAGCAGCTCAGGGGGCTTGACTGAAGCTTTCTTT	CASSSGGLTEAFF
TRBD1	TRBV7-9	TRBJ2-2	NA	TGTGCCAGCAGCCATACAAACAGGGGAGCCCGGACCGGGGAGCTGTTTTTT	CASSHTNRGARTGELFF
NA	TRBV6-5	TRBJ1-2	NA	TGTGCCAGCAGTTCCGGAGGATCTGGCTACACCTTC	CASSSGGSGYTF
TRBD2	TRBV6-4	TRBJ2-1	NA	TGTGCCAGCAGTGAAGGTCTAGCGGGAGGGATAAACAATGAGCAGTTCTTC	CASSEGLAGGINNEQFF
TRBD2	TRBV7-9	TRBJ2-5	NA	TGTGCCAGCAGCCCAAGGACTAGTTCTGTAGAGACCCAGTACTTC	CASSPRTSSVETQYF
NA	TRBV30	TRBJ2-7	NA	TGTGCCTGGAGTTCTTGGCCGGAGGAATCCTACGAGCAGTACTTC	CAWSSWPEESYEQYF
TRBD1	TRBV30	TRBJ2-3	NA	TGTGCCTGGGGCCCCCATAGGGGGCTTTGGGATACGCAGTATTTT	CAWGPHRGLWDTQYF
NA	TRBV2	TRBJ2-3	NA	TGTGCCAGCAGTGAGAACCCTCACAGGGCAGATACGCAGTATTTT	CASSENPHRADTQYF
NA	TRBV28	TRBJ1-4	NA	TGTGCCAGCAGTTTACTGGGGGGTGAAAAACTGTTTTTT	CASSLLGGEKLFF
NA	TRBV10-3	TRBJ1-5	once	TGTGCCATCCGAGGTCAGCAAAACAATCAGCCCCAGCATTTT	CAIRGQQNNQPQHF
TRBD2	TRBV4-3	TRBJ2-3	once	TGCGCCAGCAGCATTACTAGCGGGACCACAGATACGCAGTATTTT	CASSITSGTTDTQYF
NA	TRBV30	TRBJ1-5	NA	TGTGCCTGGGGGACACCAGATCAGCCCCAGCATTTT	CAWGTPDQPQHF
NA	TRBV5-6	TRBJ1-2	NA	TGTGCCAGCAGCTTGGCGTTTGGTCGGACAGACTATGGCTACACCTTC	CASSLAFGRTDYGYTF
TRBD2	TRBV29-1	TRBJ2-1	NA	TGCAGCGTTGAGAATAGGCGCGGGGGAACCTACAATGAGCAGTTCTTC	CSVENRRGGTYNEQFF
TRBD2	TRBV27	TRBJ2-7	NA	TGTGCCAGTGGGACTAGCGGGAGCTCCTACGAGCAGTACTTC	CASGTSGSSYEQYF
TRBD1	TRBV6-6	TRBJ1-5	NA	TGTGCCAGCAGTTACTCGGGACAGACTAGCAATCAGCCCCAGCATTTT	CASSYSGQTSNQPQHF
TRBD2	TRBV18	TRBJ2-7	NA	TGTGCCAGCTCACCATTATTCGGTCTAGCGGGAGTCGACGAGCAGTACTTC	CASSPLFGLAGVDEQYF
NA	TRBV9	TRBJ2-1	NA	TGTGCCAGCAGCGTAGCGGGAGAGTATGAGCAGTTCTTC	CASSVAGEYEQFF
NA	TRBV6-1	TRBJ1-4	NA	TGTGCCAGCAGTGACACGGACAGAGGGGAAGAAAAACTGTTTTTT	CASSDTDRGEEKLFF
NA	TRBV5-6	TRBJ2-1	NA	TGTGCCAGCAGCTCAGGGGCCGTCCCGCGGGAGCAGTTCTTC	CASSSGAVPREQFF
NA	TRBV14	TRBJ1-2	NA	TGTGCCAGCAGCCAAGCGGGGTCTGGCTATGGCTACACCTTC	CASSQAGSGYGYTF
TRBD2	TRBV2	TRBJ2-3	NA	TGTGCCAGCAGTATGCTAGCGGGGAGCACAGATACGCAGTATTTT	CASSMLAGSTDTQYF
NA	TRBV2	TRBJ2-5	once	TGTGCCAGCACCGGGGACACCCAAGAGACCCAGTACTTC	CASTGDTQETQYF
NA	TRBV19	TRBJ1-1	NA	TGTGCCAGTAGTATCTACGGAGGAGAAGCTTTCTTT	CASSIYGGEAFF
TRBD2	TRBV12-5	TRBJ2-3	NA	TGTGCTAGTGGTTTGGGACTAGCGGGAGCAGATACGCAGTATTTT	CASGLGLAGADTQYF
NA	TRBV19	TRBJ1-1	NA	TGTGCCAGTAGCGAAGGGGTGAACACTGAAGCTTTCTTT	CASSEGVNTEAFF
TRBD1	TRBV30	TRBJ1-5	NA	TGTGCCTGGAGCCAACAGGGGAATCAGCCCCAGCATTTT	CAWSQQGNQPQHF
TRBD1	TRBV6-6	TRBJ1-2	NA	TGTGCCAGCAGTTACCTCGTAGGGGGACAGGGAATTGGCTACACCTTC	CASSYLVGGQGIGYTF
NA	TRBV6-6	TRBJ2-7	NA	TGTGCCAGCCCACCGAGGGCTAGCGAGATCTACGAGCAGTACTTC	CASPPRASEIYEQYF
NA	TRBV7-3	TRBJ2-6	few	TGTGCCAGCAGCTTGGGGGCTGGGCCCTCTGGGGCCAACGTCCTGACTTTC	CASSLGAGPSGANVLTF
TRBD2	TRBV11-3	TRBJ2-3	NA	TGTGCCAGCAGCGGGGGACTAGCGGGAGATTCGGGCACAGATACGCAGTATTTT	CASSGGLAGDSGTDTQYF
NA	TRBV4-1	TRBJ1-1	NA	TGCGCCAGCAGCGCTCCGGGAAAGGGGGTCACTGAAGCTTTCTTT	CASSAPGKGVTEAFF
TRBD1	TRBV28	TRBJ1-2	NA	TGTGCCAGCAGTCTAACAGGGGTTTATGGCTACACCTTC	CASSLTGVYGYTF
NA	TRBV30	TRBJ2-3	NA	TGTGCCTGGACCAGAAACAGGGAAAGCACAGATACGCAGTATTTT	CAWTRNRESTDTQYF
TRBD1	TRBV9	TRBJ1-1	NA	TGTGCCAGCAGCGGCCGGACAGGGAATGAAGCTTTCTTT	CASSGRTGNEAFF
NA	TRBV11-2	TRBJ1-1	NA	TGTGCCAGCAGGACAGGGAACACTGAAGCTTTCTTT	CASRTGNTEAFF
NA	TRBV6-4	TRBJ1-1	NA	TGTGCCAGCAGTGACCCCCACCTGCAGGACATGCGGGGGGAGAACACTGAAGCTTTCTTT	CASSDPHLQDMRGENTEAFF
NA	TRBV2	TRBJ1-1	NA	TGTGCCACCAGAGCGTGGAACACTGAAGCTTTCTTT	CATRAWNTEAFF
NA	TRBV5-8	TRBJ1-1	NA	TGTGCCAGCAGCTTGGAGTCTTTCGTCCAGGCTTTCTTT	CASSLESFVQAFF
NA	TRBV19	TRBJ2-7	NA	TGTGCCAGTAGTATCGGGGTGGGCTACGAGCAGTACTTC	CASSIGVGYEQYF
NA	TRBV14	TRBJ2-1	NA	TGTGCCAGCAGCCAAGATTACAGGTCCTACAATGAGCAGTTCTTC	CASSQDYRSYNEQFF
TRBD1	TRBV5-1	TRBJ2-7	NA	TGCGCCAGCAGCTCCCGGGACAGCAGCATGAAAAATATCGAGCAGTACTTC	CASSSRDSSMKNIEQYF
TRBD2	TRBV9	TRBJ2-1	NA	TGTGCCAGCAGCTTGGGACTAGCGGCCTACAATGAGCAGTTCTTC	CASSLGLAAYNEQFF
NA	TRBV9	TRBJ2-6	NA	TGTGCCAGCAGCGAATTACCGACAGGATCTGGGGCCAACGTCCTGACTTTC	CASSELPTGSGANVLTF
TRBD1	TRBV5-1	TRBJ2-2	once	TGCGCCAGCAGCGCCAAAACCAACCCGGGACAGTTCAACACCGGGGAGCTGTTTTTT	CASSAKTNPGQFNTGELFF
NA	TRBV30	TRBJ1-3	NA	TGTGCCTGGAGTGGCCGGTCCATCCGGGCTGGAAACACCATATATTTT	CAWSGRSIRAGNTIYF
NA	TRBV11-2	TRBJ1-3	few	TGTGCCAGCAGCTTAGGGTATAGCTCTGGAAACACCATATATTTT	CASSLGYSSGNTIYF
NA	TRBV4-2	TRBJ1-2	once	TGTGCCAGCAGCCAGGCTGGACTTTATGGCTACACCTTC	CASSQAGLYGYTF
TRBD2	TRBV11-2	TRBJ2-7	NA	TGTGCCAGCAGCAACCTACGCGGGAGGGCCTACGAGCAGTACTTC	CASSNLRGRAYEQYF
TRBD2	TRBV6-5	TRBJ2-1	NA	TGTGCCAGCAGTTCCCCTCCTTCGGGAGGATATAGTGAGCAGTTCTTC	CASSSPPSGGYSEQFF
NA	TRBV9	TRBJ2-3	NA	TGTGCCAGCAGCGTGAGACTAGAGGCAGATACGCAGTATTTT	CASSVRLEADTQYF
TRBD2	TRBV4-2	TRBJ2-3	NA	TGTGCCACATCACCTAGCGGGACTAGCACAGATACGCAGTATTTT	CATSPSGTSTDTQYF
NA	TRBV30	TRBJ2-7	NA	TGTGCCTGGAGTATAGCTACCTACGAGCAGTACTTC	CAWSIATYEQYF
NA	TRBV2	TRBJ1-4	NA	TGTGCCAGCAGTTTCGCCGACAGGACTTTGTTTGAAAAACTGTTTTTT	CASSFADRTLFEKLFF
NA	TRBV7-9	TRBJ1-4	NA	TGTGCCAGCAGCTTAGGCAGGGGCCTTGCAACTAATGAAAAACTGTTTTTT	CASSLGRGLATNEKLFF
TRBD2	TRBV13	TRBJ2-3	NA	TGTGCCAGCCTTGGCCAGGGAGGGAACACAGATACGCAGTATTTT	CASLGQGGNTDTQYF